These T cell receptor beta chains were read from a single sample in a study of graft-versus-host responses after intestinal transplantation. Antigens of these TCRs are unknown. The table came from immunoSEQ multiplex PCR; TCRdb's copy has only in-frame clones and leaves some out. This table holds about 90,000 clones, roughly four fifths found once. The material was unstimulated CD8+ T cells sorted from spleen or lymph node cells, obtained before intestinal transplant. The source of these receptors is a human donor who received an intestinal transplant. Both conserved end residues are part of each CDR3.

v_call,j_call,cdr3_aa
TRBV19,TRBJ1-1,CASSIYSTNTEAFF
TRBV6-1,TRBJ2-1,CASSRDWYNEQFF
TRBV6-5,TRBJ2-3,CASSYSLGGYTDTQYF
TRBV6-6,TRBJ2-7,CASYGTAREQYF
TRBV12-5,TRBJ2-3,CASGPGKGFTDTQYF
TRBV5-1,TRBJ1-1,CASSHFQGATEAFF
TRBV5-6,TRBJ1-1,CASSLGGFNYGTEAFF
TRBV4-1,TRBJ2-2,CASSQEGPGELFF
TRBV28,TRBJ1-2,CASSFLWRGPYGYTF
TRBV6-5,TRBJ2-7,CASSLGHFSYEQYF
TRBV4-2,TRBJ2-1,CASSQGSEQFF
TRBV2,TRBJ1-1,CASRDSGTFEAFF
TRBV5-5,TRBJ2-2,CASSLAQGGGELFF